The next 20 T cell receptor beta chains were all read from a single sample in a study of identical twins. From the 5' RACE reads, TCRdb called clonotypes with MiXCR, one entry per CDR3 protein. Of some 760,000 distinct CDR3 sequences in the sample, approximately 18% were seen once. The same data also contributed to another study, on T cells expressing NK-cell markers.

Sequencing input: PBMCs. The source of these receptors is a woman younger than 35 in good health.

V usage is TRBV7-8 and J usage is TRBJ2-2; 13 nucleotides align to TRBD2. J gave up 7 bases and V 6 bases, and 8 bases lay outside the gene matches. The length of the CDR3 is 16 residues. Per the germline V gene, CDR1 is SGHVS and CDR2 is FQNEAQ. CDR3 amino acids: CASSKSWTSGGGELFF. The CDR3 DNA reads TGTGCCAGCAGTAAATCGTGGACTAGCGGGGGCGGGGAGCTGTTTTTT.

This clonotype was detected only a few times. The chain recombines TRBV30 with TRBJ1-1; the match to TRBD1 covers 7 bases. The CDR3 runs 11 residues. Germline V lookup: CDR1 GTSNPN, CDR2 SVGIG (reference sequence). V was clipped by 4 bases and J by 7 bases; unmatched bases: 3. CDR3 region: CAWTRGIEAFF. CDR3 bases: TGTGCCTGGACCAGGGGGATTGAAGCTTTCTTT.

This clonotype occurred a few times. This chain's CDR3 is CASSYSASDRVGYGYTF. CDR3 nucleotide sequence: TGTGCCAGCAGTTACTCCGCCTCGGACAGGGTGGGCTATGGCTACACCTTC. V is TRBV6-5 and J is TRBJ1-2; 8 bases agree with TRBD1. The ends lost 0 bases at V and 4 bases at J; junction bases unmatched: 10. This CDR3 is built from 17 residues. CDR1 is MNHEY, CDR2 SVGAGI, per germline.

This clonotype was recorded a few times. The chain carries TRBV29-1 and TRBJ2-1, with D maybe TRBD1 (5 bases). The CDR3 is made up of 13 amino acids. In germline, CDR1 is SQVTM, CDR2 ANQGSEA. The V gene lost 6 bases and the J gene lost 1 base, with 10 bases spanning the gap. CDR3 protein: CSVQTGSYNEQFF. The CDR3 nucleotides are TGCAGCGTCCAAACAGGATCCTACAATGAGCAGTTCTTC.

The chain joins TRBV7-9 to TRBJ2-1, with a weak D call TRBD1 (5 bases). The CDR3 extends over 15 amino acids. The germline V gene encodes CDR1 SEHNR and CDR2 FQNEAQ (reference sequence). V lost 2 bases to trimming and J lost 7 bases, with 15 bases between them. CDR3 in DNA: TGTGCCAGCAGCTTAACCGGAGTAGGGGTAAATGAGCAGTTCTTC. This sequence encodes CASSLTGVGVNEQFF. The whole variable domain, remainder taken from reference TRBV7-9 and TRBJ2-1, is DTGVSQNPRHKITKRGQNVTFRCDPISEHNRLYWYRQTLGQGPEFLTYFQNEAQLEKSRLLSDRFSAERPKGSFSTLEIQRTEQGDSAMYLCASSLTGVGVNEQFFGPGTRLTVL.

This clonotype turned up a few times. The rearrangement links TRBV27 to TRBJ2-1; 12 bases line up with TRBD2. CDR3 length: 17 amino acids. V lost 0 bases and J lost 3; bases outside the gene matches: 3. The V gene's germline CDR1 is MNHEY and CDR2 SMNVEV (reference sequence). CDR3 nucleotide sequence: TGTGCCAGCAGTTTATCGGCTAGCGGGAGGGTCTACAATGAGCAGTTCTTC. Protein sequence: CASSLSASGRVYNEQFF.

The rearrangement links TRBV5-4 to TRBJ2-5, with 8 positions matching TRBD2. J was trimmed by 4 bases and V by 4 bases; bases with no gene match: 15. The germline CDR1 and CDR2 sequences are SGHNT and YYREEE (reference sequence). The CDR3 loop spans 17 amino acids. The CDR3 bases are TGTGCCAGCAGCCCCAACACCGGGACTAGAGTCCCAGAGACCCAGTACTTC. Encoded protein: CASSPNTGTRVPETQYF.

The chain joins TRBV30 to TRBJ2-7, with 13 bases lining up with TRBD2. The germline gives CDR1 GTSNPN, CDR2 SVGIG (reference sequence). Germline trimming cut 1 base from V and 5 bases from J; bases unmatched to any gene: 11. CDR3 length equals 17 residues. CDR3 DNA: TGTGCCTGGAGTGGGTCCCCCTCGGGACTAGCGGGACACGAGCAGTACTTC. Its translation: CAWSGSPSGLAGHEQYF.

This clonotype has more than one count but fewer than ten. The chain couples TRBV6-1 to TRBJ2-1; D gene uncertain. Deletions cut 7 bases from V and 7 bases from J, with 20 bases between. CDR1 and CDR2 (germline): MNHNS, SASEGT. The CDR3 spans 15 residues. CDR3 loop: CASTRPGLVGNEQFF. The CDR3 DNA reads as TGTGCCAGCACCCGACCGGGTCTAGTAGGAAATGAGCAGTTCTTC.

This rearrangement joins TRBV27 to TRBJ1-2; D not resolved. CDR3 length equals 14 residues. Trimming removed 3 bases from V and 0 bases from J, with 8 bases in between. Germline V gene sequence: CDR1 MNHEY, CDR2 SMNVEV (reference sequence). The CDR3 region is CASSFLNSNYGYTF. The DNA of the CDR3 is TGTGCCAGCAGTTTCTTAAATTCTAACTATGGCTACACCTTC.

Only a few counts were recorded for this clonotype. This chain connects TRBV29-1 to TRBJ1-5; tentatively, D is TRBD1 (6 bases). The CDR3 sequence is 12 residues long. Germline lookup yields CDR1 SQVTM and CDR2 ANQGSEA. With 4 bases removed from V and 5 bases from J, the gap between germline ends came to 9 bases. The CDR3 DNA is TGCAGCGTTGGGGGGGCTGATCAGCCCCAGCATTTT. Amino acids: CSVGGADQPQHF.

The chain is built from TRBV12-3 or TRBV12-4 and TRBJ2-2; D remains ambiguous. With 7 bases removed from V and 7 bases from J, the gap between germline ends came to 7 bases. The CDR3 has 11 amino acids. The CDR3 sequence: CASTRIGELFF. The CDR3 DNA sequence: TGTGCCAGCACACGAATCGGGGAGCTGTTTTTT.

This clonotype appeared a few times. The rearrangement uses TRBV25-1 and TRBJ1-6, with 7 bases that match TRBD1. Germline CDR1 and CDR2: MGHDK and SYGVNS. Trimming removed 7 bases from V and 3 bases from J; junction bases left unmatched: 3. This CDR3 spans 14 amino acids. The CDR3 protein is CASKPGGYNSPLHF. The CDR3 nucleotides read TGTGCCAGCAAGCCAGGGGGCTATAATTCACCCCTCCACTTT.

The rearrangement links TRBV12-3 or TRBV12-4 to TRBJ2-6; D is perhaps TRBD1 (5 bases). Trimming removed 5 bases from V and 0 bases from J, with 14 bases in between. There are 17 residues in the CDR3. CDR3 region: CASSDGHLNSGANVLTF. DNA of the CDR3: TGTGCCAGCAGTGACGGACACCTCAACTCTGGGGCCAACGTCCTGACTTTC.

This clonotype turned up a few times. J is TRBJ2-7 and V is TRBV15; D is perhaps TRBD1 (6 bases). V was clipped by 5 bases and J by 2 bases, with 13 bases between them. The CDR3 has 14 amino acids. Looked up from germline, CDR1 is LNHNV and CDR2 is YYDKDF (reference sequence). DNA for the CDR3: TGTGCCACCAGCGCCCGGGACAACCCCTACGAGCAGTACTTC. It yields the protein CATSARDNPYEQYF.

This clonotype was detected a few times. The rearrangement links TRBV6-5 to TRBJ1-3; 10 bases match TRBD1. The CDR3 is 14 residues long. The trim removed 4 bases at V and 11 bases at J, leaving 8 bases unmatched. The germline V gene has CDR1 MNHEY and CDR2 SVGAGI. In DNA form, the CDR3 reads TGTGCCAGCAGTTCGTGGCGGGACAGGGGACCCATATATTTT. Encoded protein: CASSSWRDRGPIYF.

This clonotype has ten or more counts. The chain employs TRBV7-8 and TRBJ2-2; no clear D gene. The V gene's germline CDR1 is SGHVS and CDR2 FQNEAQ. Trimming took 5 bases from V and 8 from J, leaving 6 bases between them. The CDR3 length is 11 residues. The CDR3: CASSPPGELFF. CDR3 sequence (DNA): TGTGCCAGCAGCCCCCCTGGGGAGCTGTTTTTT.

There are many counts of this clonotype. This sequence joins TRBV20-1 and TRBJ1-1; D unresolved. CDR1 is DFQATT and CDR2 is SNEGSKA in the germline V gene (reference sequence). The CDR3 has 12 amino acids. Trimming took off 3 bases at V and 4 bases at J, with 9 bases between the two ends. Here the CDR3 DNA reads TGCAGTGCTAGTAGGGTCGGCACTGAAGCTTTCTTT. It encodes CSASRVGTEAFF.

This chain uses TRBV6-5 with TRBJ1-3; the D is unclear. Germline lookup yields CDR1 MNHEY and CDR2 SVGAGI. The V gene lost 2 bases and the J gene lost 0 bases, with 14 bases spanning the gap. The CDR3 contains 17 residues. For the CDR3, the DNA is TGTGCCAGCAGTTACGCCCGGGAACAGACCTCTGGAAACACCATATATTTT. Translation: CASSYAREQTSGNTIYF.

This clonotype was found a few times. V is TRBV12-3 or TRBV12-4 and J is TRBJ1-2, with D perhaps matching TRBD1 (6 bases). Trimming shortened V by 0 bases and J by 4 bases, and 15 bases separated the two germline ends. CDR3 length: 16 amino acids. The CDR3: CASSLARRGRGYGYTF. As DNA, the CDR3 is TGTGCCAGCAGTTTAGCCCGACGGGGCAGGGGCTATGGCTACACCTTC.